Each of the 25 T cell receptor beta chains below was sequenced from the same sample in a study of cytomegalovirus exposure and HLA in healthy donors. It was with 60 Vbeta and 13 Jbeta primers that the PCR ran. Here immunoSEQ multiplex PCR was the method, and the copy in TCRdb shows in-frame clones only, minus some. The profile shows approximately 190,000 clones, 80% to 85% of them singletons. Sample: PBMCs. The receptors were sampled from a woman aged 50 to 65 in good health and CMV-seropositive.

V usage is TRBV10-1 and J usage is TRBJ2-7; D possibly corresponds to TRBD2 (6 bases). This CDR3 is built from 15 residues. Germline loops: CDR1 WNHNN, CDR2 SYGVQD (reference sequence). V dropped 2 bases and J dropped 4 bases, with 15 bases sitting between them. The CDR3 bases are TGCGCCAGCAGTGAGATTGCCCTAGCGACTTACGAGCAGTACTTC. Protein: CASSEIALATYEQYF.

J is TRBJ1-4 and V is TRBV18; D gene ambiguous. Trimming took off 1 base at V and 5 bases at J, with 8 bases between the two ends. The CDR3 spans 14 residues. In germline, CDR1 is KGHSH, CDR2 LQKENI. The CDR3 DNA reads TGTGCCAGCTCACCACAGAACCAGAATGAAAAACTGTTTTTT. Its translation: CASSPQNQNEKLFF. Filled out from reference TRBV18 and TRBJ1-4, the complete variable domain reads NAGVMQNPRHLVRRRGQEARLRCSPMKGHSHVYWYRQLPEEGLKFMVYLQKENIIDESGMPKERFSAEFPKEGPSILRIQQVVRGDSAAYFCASSPQNQNEKLFFGSGTQLSVL.

V gene TRBV5-1 combines with J gene TRBJ2-1; D is perhaps TRBD2 (5 bases). Trimming removed 6 bases at V and 6 bases at J, with 10 bases between. The CDR3 consists of 12 residues. Germline V gene data show CDR1 as SGHRS and CDR2 as YFSETQ. CDR3 residues: CASTSEGNEQFF. The DNA for the CDR3 is TGCGCCAGCACCTCTGAGGGCAATGAGCAGTTCTTC.

This chain links TRBV19 with TRBJ2-7; perhaps TRBD1 as D (6 bases). Per the germline V gene, CDR1 is LNHDA and CDR2 is SQIVND (reference sequence). Trimming left V 3 bases short and J 4 bases short, with 22 bases between. The CDR3 loop spans 17 amino acids. This CDR3 reads CASSIIVGQTGQYEQYF. The CDR3 DNA sequence: TGTGCCAGTAGTATCATTGTCGGACAGACGGGGCAATACGAGCAGTACTTC.

The CDR3 DNA reads TGCGCCAGCAGCCACTGGACTAGCGGGGGTAATGAGCAGTTCTTC. It yields the protein CASSHWTSGGNEQFF. The chain has TRBV4-3 and TRBJ2-1, with 13 positions matching TRBD2. CDR3 length: 15 amino acids. V shed 3 bases and J 7 bases; nucleotides not matched to a gene: 3. Germline values: CDR1 LGHNA, CDR2 YSLEER.

In DNA, the CDR3 is TGTGCCAGCAGTTCTAGCACAGGGGGAAACTATGGCTACACCTTC. This translates into CASSSSTGGNYGYTF. V is TRBV28 and J is TRBJ1-2; 8 bases fit TRBD1. V lost 4 bases, J lost 2 bases, and 6 bases stayed unmatched. Germline loops: CDR1 MDHEN, CDR2 SYDVKM. This CDR3 is 15 amino acids long.

This clone came up once. The chain links TRBV28 to TRBJ2-7, with 15 bases that match TRBD2. Germline V gives CDR1 MDHEN, CDR2 SYDVKM. This CDR3 comprises 18 residues. After removal of 2 bases from V and 1 base from J, the junction contained 6 bases not matched to a gene. The CDR3 nucleotides are TGTGCCAGCAGTTTAGTGGGACTAGCGGGAGGAAAGTCCTACGAGCAGTACTTC. Translating gives CASSLVGLAGGKSYEQYF.

The rearrangement uses TRBV5-1 and TRBJ2-2; D perhaps matches TRBD2 (6 bases). Trimming took off 3 bases at V and 7 bases at J, with 13 bases between the two ends. The CDR3 totals 14 residues. Germline CDR1 is SGHRS and CDR2 is YFSETQ. The CDR3 loop reads CASSSLGSGGELFF. The CDR3 DNA reads as TGCGCCAGCAGCTCCCTCGGGAGCGGCGGGGAGCTGTTTTTT.

The chain links TRBV18 to TRBJ2-1; 8 bases line up with TRBD2. The CDR3 spans 13 residues. The V gene end was trimmed by 6 bases and the J gene end by 4 bases; junction bases not matched to a gene: 2. Per germline, CDR1 KGHSH and CDR2 LQKENI. The CDR3 here is CASSGGVYNEQFF. In DNA form, the CDR3 reads TGTGCCAGCTCCGGGGGGGTGTACAATGAGCAGTTCTTC. The full variable domain, completed using reference TRBV18 and TRBJ2-1, is NAGVMQNPRHLVRRRGQEARLRCSPMKGHSHVYWYRQLPEEGLKFMVYLQKENIIDESGMPKERFSAEFPKEGPSILRIQQVVRGDSAAYFCASSGGVYNEQFFGPGTRLTVL.

This clone was found once. The V gene is TRBV12-2, the J gene TRBJ1-6. TRBV12-2 corresponds to a pseudogene. This CDR3 contains 16 residues. The CDR3 loop is CASRLKAGERNSPLHF. In nucleotides, the CDR3 is TGTGCAAGTCGCTTAAAGGCTGGGGAGCGTAATTCACCCCTCCACTTT.

To note about this clone: A read error may produce the germline difference seen at one junction end. CDR3 bases: TGTGCCAGCAGCTCGGCCGGGACTAGCGGGTACAATGAGCAGCTCTTC. Translating gives CASSSAGTSGYNEQLF. J is TRBJ2-1 and V is TRBV5-4; 12 bases fit TRBD2. CDR1 is SGHNT, CDR2 YYREEE, per germline (reference sequence). This CDR3 has 16 amino acids.

This clone has a handful of counts. The chain employs TRBV4-3 and TRBJ2-3; TRBD2 matches 9 bases. The length of the CDR3 is 17 residues. Germline V gives CDR1 LGHNA, CDR2 YSLEER. J lost 0 bases, V lost 2 bases, and 6 bases had no gene match. The CDR3 is CASSQYVAGASTDTQYF. DNA of the CDR3: TGCGCCAGCAGCCAATACGTAGCGGGGGCTAGCACAGATACGCAGTATTTT.

The CDR3 protein is CASSLGGAGELFF. CDR3 sequence (DNA): TGCGCCAGCAGCTTAGGAGGGGCCGGGGAGCTGTTTTTT. The chain combines TRBV5-1 with TRBJ2-2; a possible D gene is TRBD2 (6 bases). Germline lookup yields CDR1 SGHRS and CDR2 YFSETQ. V lost 2 bases to trimming and J lost 6 bases, with 8 bases between them. CDR3 size: 13 residues. Full variable domain (outside the CDR3, taken from reference TRBV5-1 and TRBJ2-2): KAGVTQTPRYLIKTRGQQVTLSCSPISGHRSVSWYQQTPGQGLQFLFEYFSETQRNKGNFPGRFSGRQFSNSRSEMNVSTLELGDSALYLCASSLGGAGELFFGEGSRLTVL.

There are a few counts of this clone. The gene calls are TRBV18 and TRBJ1-1, with 7 bases aligning to TRBD1. The germline gives CDR1 KGHSH, CDR2 LQKENI. This CDR3 has 14 residues. The junction had 8 bases not matched to a gene; V was cut back by 5 bases and J by 5 bases. Here the CDR3 reads CASSGGQRGTEAFF. The CDR3 DNA reads TGTGCCAGCTCAGGGGGACAGAGGGGAACTGAAGCTTTCTTT. Supplemented by reference TRBV18 and TRBJ1-1, the full variable domain reads NAGVMQNPRHLVRRRGQEARLRCSPMKGHSHVYWYRQLPEEGLKFMVYLQKENIIDESGMPKERFSAEFPKEGPSILRIQQVVRGDSAAYFCASSGGQRGTEAFFGQGTRLTVV.

The V call is TRBV29-1, the J call TRBJ2-1; 7 nucleotides line up with TRBD2. CDR1 SQVTM and CDR2 ANQGSEA come from the germline V gene. This CDR3 is built from 15 residues. Losses at the gene ends were 0 bases for V and 6 bases for J; bases not matched to a gene: 8. The CDR3 loop reads CSVEDLAGVPNEQFF. The CDR3 bases are TGCAGCGTTGAAGATTTGGCGGGAGTTCCCAATGAGCAGTTCTTC.

This chain connects TRBV18 to TRBJ1-1, with D possibly matching TRBD1 (6 bases). The CDR3 sequence is 13 residues long. V gave up 5 bases and J gave up 0 bases, with 7 bases separating them. In germline, CDR1 is KGHSH, CDR2 LQKENI. The CDR3: CASSGTLNTEAFF. The CDR3 region has the DNA TGTGCCAGCTCAGGGACATTGAACACTGAAGCTTTCTTT.

V is TRBV5-1 and J is TRBJ2-1, with 8 bases identical to TRBD1. V dropped 4 bases and J dropped 5; count of bases not matched to a gene: 8. The CDR3 sequence is 15 residues long. Germline V gene lookup returns CDR1 SGHRS and CDR2 YFSETQ. DNA of the CDR3: TGCGCCAGCAGCCCCGGACAGGGTCAGAACAATGAGCAGTTCTTC. Its protein product is CASSPGQGQNNEQFF.

The chain couples TRBV5-1 to TRBJ2-7, with 7 bases matching TRBD1. The CDR3 covers 14 residues. CDR1 is SGHRS and CDR2 is YFSETQ in the germline V gene. The trim removed 4 bases at V and 7 bases at J, leaving 11 bases unmatched. CDR3 sequence (DNA): TGCGCCAGCAGCCCGAAAGGGGGCCGGGTTGAGCAGTACTTC. It encodes CASSPKGGRVEQYF.

The chain is built from TRBV7-6 and TRBJ2-7, with 10 bases matching TRBD2. The V gene end was trimmed by 5 bases and the J gene end by 4 bases; junction bases not matched to a gene: 8. The CDR3 extends over 15 amino acids. Germline lookup yields CDR1 SGHVS and CDR2 FNYEAQ. The CDR3 DNA follows: TGTGCCAGCAGCCCCAGCCGGACTAGCGGTTACGAGCAGTACTTC. The encoded protein is CASSPSRTSGYEQYF.

This clone was seen only once. The chain is built from TRBV19 and TRBJ1-3; tentatively, D is TRBD1 (5 bases). The CDR3 loop spans 14 amino acids. The germline V gene encodes CDR1 LNHDA and CDR2 SQIVND (reference sequence). V dropped 7 bases and J dropped 0 bases, with 10 bases sitting between them. DNA of the CDR3: TGTGCCAGTAACTACAGGAACTCTGGAAACACCATATATTTT. This gives the protein CASNYRNSGNTIYF.

The J gene is TRBJ1-1, the V gene TRBV16, with D perhaps matching TRBD1 (5 bases). CDR3 length: 14 amino acids. Trimming shortened V by 1 base and J by 4 bases, and 10 bases separated the two germline ends. The germline gives CDR1 KGHSY, CDR2 FQNENV. CDR3 protein: CASSQLRDATEAFF. The CDR3, as DNA: TGTGCCAGCAGCCAATTGCGGGACGCCACTGAAGCTTTCTTT.

V usage is TRBV15 and J usage is TRBJ2-5; D ambiguous. This CDR3 comprises 12 residues. Germline CDR1 LNHNV, CDR2 YYDKDF (reference sequence). V lost 8 bases, J lost 0 bases, and 7 bases lay in between. The CDR3 region is CATGLYQETQYF. CDR3 coding DNA: TGTGCCACCGGGCTGTACCAAGAGACCCAGTACTTC.

The V and J genes are TRBV5-5 and TRBJ1-3; 10 bases align to TRBD1. The CDR3 has 13 amino acids. V shed 3 bases and J 8 bases; nucleotides not matched to a gene: 2. Germline CDR1 is SGHKS and CDR2 is YYEKEE (reference sequence). The CDR3 region has the DNA TGTGCCAGCAGCTCAGGACAGGGGGACACCATATATTTT. Encoded protein: CASSSGQGDTIYF.

The chain uses TRBV7-9 and TRBJ1-5; D unclear. Trimming left V 10 bases short and J 5 bases short, with 15 bases between. CDR1 and CDR2 (germline): SEHNR, FQNEAQ (reference sequence). This CDR3 region has 13 residues. CDR3 region: CATTRGEDQPQHF. The CDR3 nucleotides read TGTGCCACCACACGGGGAGAAGATCAGCCCCAGCATTTT. Full variable domain (remainder filled in from reference TRBV7-9 and TRBJ1-5): DTGVSQNPRHKITKRGQNVTFRCDPISEHNRLYWYRQTLGQGPEFLTYFQNEAQLEKSRLLSDRFSAERPKGSFSTLEIQRTEQGDSAMYLCATTRGEDQPQHFGDGTRLSIL.

The chain's CDR3 is CASSLTGLDGYTF. The CDR3 DNA reads as TGCGCCAGCAGCCTAACAGGGCTTGATGGCTACACCTTC. The chain joins TRBV4-1 to TRBJ1-2; weak D call: TRBD1 (6 bases). The CDR3 loop spans 13 amino acids. The V end lost 4 bases, the J end lost 6 bases, and 12 bases lay between the germline ends. Germline loops: CDR1 MGHRA, CDR2 YSYEKL.